The clone carrying this T cell receptor (beta chain) was seen only once. Only in-frame clones appear in the TCRdb table, and some are missing; sequencing was by immunoSEQ multiplex PCR. The sample has some 200,000 clones; just under 90% are singletons. This entry belongs to a study of blood T cell repertoires in COVID-19. Seattle patients were enrolled while actively infected and followed longitudinally. This CDR3 has 14 amino acids. V was shortened by 5 bases and J by 5 bases, with 13 bases between the two germline ends. Germline lookup yields CDR1 LNHDA and CDR2 SQIVND (reference sequence). Sequences were obtained from peripheral blood. The source is a woman in her 70s with COVID-19, enrolled during active disease. The genes are TRBV19 and TRBJ1-5; D might be TRBD1 (6 bases). CDR3 nucleotide sequence: TGTGCCAGTAGTCCCTACAGGGTAGATCAGCCCCAGCATTTT. Translating gives CASSPYRVDQPQHF.